This entry concerns a single T cell receptor (beta chain). CDR3 length equals 14 residues. Germline V gives CDR1 SQVTM, CDR2 ANQGSEA. V lost 3 bases and J lost 4, with 15 bases in between. The data belong to a study of technical replicates of blood from a few donors. Produced via immunoSEQ multiplex PCR; TCRdb's table is partial and in-frame only. Among over 90,000 clones listed, roughly 96% were seen once. The sequenced sample was T cells isolated from PBMCs. The chain joins TRBV29-1 to TRBJ1-2, with TRBD1 as a possible D gene (5 bases). The source of this sequence is a human donor in good health. The CDR3 spells CSVETPGIIYGYTF. The CDR3 coding sequence is TGCAGCGTTGAGACCCCAGGGATTATCTATGGCTACACCTTC. The variable domain in full, with the rest retrieved from reference TRBV29-1 and TRBJ1-2, is SAVISQKPSRDICQRGTSLTIQCQVDSQVTMMFWYRQQPGQSLTLIATANQGSEATYESGFVIDKFPISRPNLTFSTLTVSNMSPEDSSIYLCSVETPGIIYGYTFGSGTRLTVV.